This TCR beta chain was found in a study of T-cell reconstitution after alpha-beta-depleted transplantation in children. Preparation of the TCRbeta library involved a method that used unique molecular identifiers. TCRdb re-called the PCR reads with MiXCR, one entry per CDR3 protein. The data hold 150,000 to 250,000 distinct CDR3 sequences, with roughly 6.3% observed a single time. Unmatched junction bases numbered 7, after V lost 1 base and J lost 5 bases. The CDR3 contains 14 residues. CDR1 and CDR2 from the germline V gene are SQVTM and ANQGSEA. The V gene is TRBV29-1, the J gene TRBJ2-5; 7 bases fit TRBD1. Sequences were derived from PBMCs, sampled before TCRalphabeta/CD19-depleted stem cell transplant. The sequence came from a girl under three years old with combined immunodeficiency, due to receive a stem cell transplant. In DNA, the CDR3 is TGCAGCGTTGAAGGAGCAGGGGGTTTGGAGACCCAGTACTTC. Protein sequence: CSVEGAGGLETQYF. The full variable domain, with the rest looked up from reference TRBV29-1 and TRBJ2-5, is SAVISQKPSRDICQRGTSLTIQCQVDSQVTMMFWYRQQPGQSLTLIATANQGSEATYESGFVIDKFPISRPNLTFSTLTVSNMSPEDSSIYLCSVEGAGGLETQYFGPGTRLLVL.